Each of the 8 T cell receptor beta chains below was sequenced from the same sample in a study of a mutant IDH1 vaccine in newly diagnosed glioma. Clones were read by immunoSEQ multiplex PCR, and TCRdb kept only the in-frame ones, dropping some. The repertoire consists of under 150,000 clones, with roughly 90% occurring once and the leading ten covering roughly 0.62%. These TCRs are of unknown antigen specificity. As for time point: week 11, during vaccination. Topical imiquimod was applied with each vaccine dose, which held 300 ug of mutant IDH1 20-mer peptide. The sample consisted of PBMCs, taken from a glioma patient whose treatment included an IDH1 peptide vaccine. These receptors came from a woman in her forties or fifties with glioma.

The chain recombines TRBV18 with TRBJ2-1, with 9 bases identical to TRBD1. V lost 2 bases, J lost 6 bases, and 5 bases stayed unmatched. CDR1 and CDR2 from the germline V gene are KGHSH and LQKENI. This CDR3 has 15 amino acids. For the CDR3, the DNA is TGTGCCAGCTCACCATCCGGGACAGGGACCAATGAGCAGTTCTTC. Translation gives CASSPSGTGTNEQFF. The full variable domain, rest sourced from reference TRBV18 and TRBJ2-1, is NAGVMQNPRHLVRRRGQEARLRCSPMKGHSHVYWYRQLPEEGLKFMVYLQKENIIDESGMPKERFSAEFPKEGPSILRIQQVVRGDSAAYFCASSPSGTGTNEQFFGPGTRLTVL.

The chain uses TRBV6-6 and TRBJ2-7; 8 bases line up with TRBD1. CDR3 length: 15 residues. J was trimmed by 2 bases and V by 6 bases; bases with no gene match: 9. In germline, CDR1 is MNHNY, CDR2 SVGAGI (reference sequence). The CDR3 DNA follows: TGTGCCAGCAGACCCTCGGACAGGGCAACCTACGAGCAGTACTTC. It specifies CASRPSDRATYEQYF.

V and J are TRBV28 and TRBJ1-4, with TRBD1 matching over 9 bases. This CDR3 comprises 15 residues. J lost 5 bases, V lost 5 bases, and 6 bases had no gene match. Germline CDR1 is MDHEN and CDR2 is SYDVKM. This CDR3 reads CASSMTGTGNEKLFF. The CDR3 DNA is TGTGCCAGCAGTATGACCGGGACAGGGAATGAAAAACTGTTTTTT.

This sequence joins TRBV29-1 and TRBJ1-2; TRBD1 is a possible D gene (5 bases). This CDR3 has 12 residues. Trimming pared 7 bases from V and 4 bases from J, leaving 13 bases between. Germline CDR1 and CDR2: SQVTM and ANQGSEA. The CDR3 loop reads CSAYGTLYGYTF. CDR3 coding DNA: TGCAGCGCATACGGGACTCTCTATGGCTACACCTTC.

Points on this clone: The identical CDR3 is also encoded by other nucleotide sequences in the sample. The chain has TRBV2 and TRBJ1-5, with D uncertain. V was clipped by 2 bases and J by 0 bases, with 8 bases between them. Germline lookup yields CDR1 SNHLY and CDR2 FYNNEI. The length of the CDR3 is 15 residues. CDR3 nucleotide sequence: TGTGCCAGCAGTGAAAGAGGATATAGCAATCAGCCCCAGCATTTT. Protein: CASSERGYSNQPQHF.

The V gene is TRBV12-5, the J gene TRBJ1-5, with D maybe TRBD1 (6 bases). Trimming took off 0 bases at V and 5 bases at J, with 17 bases between the two ends. The CDR3 consists of 17 residues. Germline V gives CDR1 LGHNT, CDR2 FRNRAP. In nucleotides, the CDR3 is TGTGCTAGTGGTTTGGTACATAGCTTCGGGGGGCATCAGCCCCAGCATTTT. It specifies CASGLVHSFGGHQPQHF.

This rearrangement joins TRBV30 to TRBJ1-6, with D possibly TRBD1 on 5 matching bases. The CDR3 covers 14 residues. Looked up from germline, CDR1 is GTSNPN and CDR2 is SVGIG (reference sequence). V was shortened by 8 bases and J by 7 bases, with 18 bases between the two germline ends. CDR3 coding DNA: TGTGCCGGTAATGTGGGGGGACGGAATTCACCCCTCCACTTT. It is translated as CAGNVGGRNSPLHF.

The chain is built from TRBV19 and TRBJ1-1; the D gene is possibly TRBD1 (5 bases). Trimming pared 7 bases from V and 3 bases from J, leaving 18 bases between. The CDR3 has 15 amino acids. Germline CDR1 reads LNHDA; CDR2 reads SQIVND (reference sequence). CDR3 nucleotide sequence: TGTGCCAGTATCCGATGGAGGGGCGGGGACACTGAAGCTTTCTTT. It codes for CASIRWRGGDTEAFF.